This T cell receptor beta chain was obtained from a study of molecular identifiers for immune sequencing clone quantification. For the study at large: Replicates split RNA from about 20,000 or 100,000 naive CD8 cells five ways, and the researchers sequenced four portions.

This clonotype has a handful of counts. Its antigen is undetermined. Findings and limits, study-wide: Clones that had above 20 RNA copies took up over 99% of effector molecules but under 1% in naive cells.

One entry per CDR3 protein results from TCRdb running MiXCR on the PCR reads. The repertoire holds about 640,000 distinct CDR3 sequences, about 20% seen once, with roughly 0.83% in the top ten. V dropped 5 bases and J dropped 2 bases, with 7 bases sitting between them. This CDR3 region has 13 residues. CDR1 and CDR2 from the germline V gene are MDHEN and SYDVKM. The sequence derives from a human donor in good health. Some libraries in this study had Jurkat cell RNA spiked in. Sequencing was performed on naive CD8+ T cells from blood, with Jurkat cell RNA spiked in. The subset is: FACS-sorted CD8+CD4-CCR7+CD45RA+ naive T cells. The chain is built from TRBV28 and TRBJ1-5; D remains ambiguous. The CDR3 DNA follows: TGTGCCAGCAGTCCGATTGGCAATCAGCCCCAGCATTTT. Encoded protein: CASSPIGNQPQHF.